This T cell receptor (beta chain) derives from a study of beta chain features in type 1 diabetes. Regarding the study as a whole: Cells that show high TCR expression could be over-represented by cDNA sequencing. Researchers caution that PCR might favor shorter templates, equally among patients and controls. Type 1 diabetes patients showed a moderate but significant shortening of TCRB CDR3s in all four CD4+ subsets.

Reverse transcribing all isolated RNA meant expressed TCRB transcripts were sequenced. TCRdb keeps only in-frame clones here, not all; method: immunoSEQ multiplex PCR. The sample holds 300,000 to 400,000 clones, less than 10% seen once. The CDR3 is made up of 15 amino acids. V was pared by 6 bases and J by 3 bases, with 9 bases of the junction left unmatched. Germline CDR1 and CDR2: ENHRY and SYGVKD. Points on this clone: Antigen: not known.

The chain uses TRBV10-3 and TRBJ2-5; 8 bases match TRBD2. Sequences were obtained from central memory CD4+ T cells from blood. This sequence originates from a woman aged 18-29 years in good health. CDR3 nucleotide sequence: TGTGCCATCAGGCAGAGCGGGGGAAGTAAAGAGACCCAGTACTTC. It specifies CAIRQSGGSKETQYF.